Following are 31 T cell receptor beta chains from one sample sequenced in a study of TIL therapy for anti-PD-1-resistant metastatic lung cancer. Time point specified: pre-treatment sample, taken before nivolumab and TIL therapy. This was the immunoSEQ v3 assay. TCRdb keeps only in-frame clones here, not all; method: immunoSEQ multiplex PCR. The sample shows about 47,000 clones, about 86% of them seen only once. Sequencing used blood, obtained at baseline. The receptors stem from a person between 30 and 79 years old with non-small cell lung cancer.

The genes are TRBV10-3 and TRBJ1-3, with D uncertain. CDR1 and CDR2 from the germline V gene are ENHRY and SYGVKD. The CDR3 consists of 12 residues. Trimming took off 3 bases at V and 3 bases at J, with 3 bases between the two ends. CDR3 in amino acids: CAISDFGNTIYF. The CDR3 nucleotides are TGTGCCATCAGTGATTTTGGAAACACCATATATTTT.

This sequence joins TRBV9 and TRBJ1-2; weak D call: TRBD1 (6 bases). The V and J ends lost 2 bases and 6 bases respectively, with 11 bases between them. The CDR3 has 13 residues. Germline CDR1 reads SGDLS; CDR2 reads YYNGEE. CDR3 loop: CASSVTGQDGYTF. CDR3 in DNA: TGTGCCAGCAGCGTTACAGGGCAGGATGGCTACACCTTC.

Comments on this clone: A read error may account for a junction end that differs from germline. The chain has TRBV7-7 and TRBJ2-5; D gene uncertain. This CDR3 comprises 13 residues. The germline V gene encodes CDR1 SSHAT and CDR2 FNYEAQ (reference sequence). Here the CDR3 reads CASSLTTQETQYF. The CDR3 nucleotides are TGTGCTAGCAGCCTCACAACTCAAGAGACCCAGTACTTC. Full variable domain (rest looked up from reference TRBV7-7 and TRBJ2-5): GAGVSQSPRYKVTKRGQDVTLRCDPISSHATLYWYQQALGQGPEFLTYFNYEAQPDKSGLPSDRFSAERPEGSISTLTIQRTEQRDSAMYRCASSLTTQETQYFGPGTRLLVL.

This clone was counted once. The chain couples TRBV9 to TRBJ2-1; 13 bases are a match to TRBD2. Trimming removed 3 bases from V and 9 bases from J; junction bases left unmatched: 9. Germline V lookup: CDR1 SGDLS, CDR2 YYNGEE. CDR3 size: 16 residues. CDR3 residues: CASSATSGGGLGEQFF. As DNA, the CDR3 is TGTGCCAGCAGCGCCACTAGCGGGGGGGGTTTGGGTGAGCAGTTCTTC.

The CDR3 DNA sequence: TGTGCCAGCAGCCAGTTACTAGCAGAGACCCAGTACTTC. It translates to CASSQLLAETQYF. The chain couples TRBV4-2 to TRBJ2-5, with a tentative D call TRBD2 (6 bases). CDR1 and CDR2 from the germline V gene are LGHNA and YNFKEQ. This CDR3 has 13 amino acids. Trimming took 3 bases from V and 4 from J, leaving 9 bases between them.

For the CDR3, the DNA is TGTGCCAGCAGTAGTGGTGGGAGGAGCTCCTACGAGCAGTACTTC. It encodes CASSSGGRSSYEQYF. The chain combines TRBV28 with TRBJ2-7; maybe TRBD2 (6 bases). Germline V gene lookup returns CDR1 MDHEN and CDR2 SYDVKM. The V end lost 5 bases, the J end lost 0 bases, and 14 bases lay between the germline ends. The CDR3 sequence is 15 residues long.

The chain recombines TRBV11-2 with TRBJ2-5, with D uncertain. The CDR3 is 11 amino acids. Trimming removed 4 bases at V and 7 bases at J, with 7 bases between. Germline V gene data show CDR1 as SGHAT and CDR2 as FQNNGV. CDR3 loop: CASSSQRTQYF. DNA for the CDR3: TGTGCCAGCAGCTCGCAAAGGACCCAGTACTTC.

This clone was counted a few times. This sequence joins TRBV7-2 and TRBJ1-5; D possibly corresponds to TRBD1 (6 bases). Germline assignment: CDR1 SGHTA and CDR2 FQGNSA. The length of the CDR3 is 14 residues. V was clipped by 2 bases and J by 6 bases, with 11 bases between them. The CDR3 bases are TGTGCCAGCAGCTTACTCCCGGGGGCTCAGCCCCAGCATTTT. Amino acids: CASSLLPGAQPQHF.

This clone was seen only once. This CDR3 is CATSRVLQGNEKLFF. In DNA, the CDR3 is TGTGCCACCAGCAGAGTCCTACAGGGTAATGAAAAACTGTTTTTT. The chain combines TRBV15 with TRBJ1-4; possible D gene TRBD1, 6 bases. CDR3 size: 15 residues. The V gene lost 1 base and the J gene lost 4 bases, with 10 bases spanning the gap. Germline V gene lookup returns CDR1 LNHNV and CDR2 YYDKDF (reference sequence).

This chain uses TRBV6-5 with TRBJ2-1; 10 bases agree with TRBD2. Germline V gene sequence: CDR1 MNHEY, CDR2 SVGAGI. Losses at the gene ends were 5 bases for V and 3 bases for J; bases not matched to a gene: 4. The CDR3 extends over 15 amino acids. The CDR3 loop reads CASSITSGVYNEQFF. The CDR3 DNA is TGTGCCAGCAGTATCACTAGCGGGGTCTACAATGAGCAGTTCTTC.

V gene TRBV5-8 combines with J gene TRBJ1-2, with unresolved D. Trimming cost V 3 bases and J 6 bases, with 9 bases left between them. The CDR3 consists of 12 residues. Germline V CDR1 and CDR2: SGHTS, YDEGEE. The CDR3 here is CASSWTRNGYTF. In DNA form, the CDR3 reads TGTGCCAGCAGCTGGACCAGGAATGGCTACACCTTC. The variable domain in full, completed from reference TRBV5-8 and TRBJ1-2, reads EAGVTQSPTHLIKTRGQQATLRCSPISGHTSVYWYQQALGLGLQFLLWYDEGEERNRGNFPPRFSGRQFPNYSSELNVNALELEDSALYLCASSWTRNGYTFGSGTRLTVV.

This chain uses TRBV28 with TRBJ1-4; D is undetermined. This CDR3 has 13 residues. V gave up 1 base and J gave up 8 bases, with 8 bases separating them. Per the germline V gene, CDR1 is MDHEN and CDR2 is SYDVKM. CDR3 in amino acids: CASSLLALEKLFF. The CDR3 DNA sequence: TGTGCCAGCAGTTTATTGGCGTTGGAAAAACTGTTTTTT. Complete variable domain (other parts from reference TRBV28 and TRBJ1-4): DVKVTQSSRYLVKRTGEKVFLECVQDMDHENMFWYRQDPGLGLRLIYFSYDVKMKEKGDIPEGYSVSREKKERFSLILESASTNQTSMYLCASSLLALEKLFFGSGTQLSVL.

The V and J genes are TRBV3-1 (or the pseudogene TRBV3-2) and TRBJ2-7; D may be TRBD1 or TRBD2 (5 bases each). From germline, CDR1 is LGHDT and CDR2 YNNKEL (reference sequence). V was clipped by 4 bases and J by 1 base, with 11 bases between them. The CDR3 consists of 14 residues. The CDR3 loop reads CASSLRGPSYEQYF. CDR3 DNA sequence: TGTGCCAGCAGCCTAAGGGGACCTTCCTACGAGCAGTACTTC.

The V and J genes are TRBV6-4 and TRBJ2-5; maybe TRBD2 (5 bases). Between the trimmed V and J ends, which lost 5 bases and 3 bases, there was a span of 13 bases. This CDR3 comprises 14 residues. Germline V gene sequence: CDR1 MRHNA, CDR2 SNTAGT. CDR3 region: CASSRREQKETQYF. The CDR3 DNA reads TGTGCCAGCAGTCGTAGGGAGCAGAAAGAGACCCAGTACTTC.

The chain has TRBV6-6 and TRBJ1-4, with D uncertain. The CDR3 extends over 14 amino acids. The V gene's germline CDR1 is MNHNY and CDR2 SVGAGI (reference sequence). V was pared by 5 bases and J by 2 bases, with 9 bases between. CDR3 sequence reads: CASSTTATNEKLFF. The CDR3 DNA is TGTGCCAGCAGTACGACGGCGACTAATGAAAAACTGTTTTTT.

The chain combines TRBV12-3 or TRBV12-4 with TRBJ2-1; D remains unclear. The CDR3 consists of 11 residues. The V and J ends lost 6 bases and 10 bases respectively, with 10 bases between them. The CDR3 DNA follows: TGTGCCAGCAGCCGCCGGGCCGAGCAGTTCTTC. Translation gives CASSRRAEQFF.

The V and J genes are TRBV6-6 and TRBJ2-6; the D call may be TRBD1 or TRBD2 (5 bases each). This CDR3 has 15 amino acids. Between the trimmed V and J ends, which lost 10 bases and 0 bases, there was a span of 13 bases. Per germline, CDR1 MNHNY and CDR2 SVGAGI (reference sequence). CDR3 nucleotides: TGTGCCATTCGGGACGGTTACTCTGGGGCCAACGTCCTGACTTTC. Amino acids: CAIRDGYSGANVLTF.

This clone showed up just once. The chain is built from TRBV6-6 and TRBJ1-6; 9 bases align to TRBD1. J gave up 10 bases and V 6 bases, and 10 bases lay outside the gene matches. The CDR3 length is 15 residues. Germline values: CDR1 MNHNY, CDR2 SVGAGI (reference sequence). CDR3: CASSPPQGAGSPLHF. DNA of the CDR3: TGTGCCAGCAGCCCACCACAGGGGGCAGGGTCACCCCTCCACTTT.

The gene calls are TRBV19 and TRBJ2-2, with 9 bases aligning to TRBD2. Germline V gene sequence: CDR1 LNHDA, CDR2 SQIVND (reference sequence). After removal of 6 bases from V and 4 bases from J, the junction contained 6 bases not matched to a gene. CDR3 length equals 15 residues. CDR3 DNA: TGTGCCAGTAGCGCTAGCGGGGTAGTCACCGGGGAGCTGTTTTTT. Protein sequence: CASSASGVVTGELFF.

V usage is TRBV9 and J usage is TRBJ2-3; D not resolved. The CDR3 runs to 13 residues. The ends were cut back, 2 bases at V and 4 bases at J, with 8 bases in the middle. Germline assignment: CDR1 SGDLS and CDR2 YYNGEE. The CDR3 region has the DNA TGTGCCAGCAGCGTTTACTTCGCAGATACGCAGTATTTT. Encoded protein: CASSVYFADTQYF.

In this sample, this clone turned up once. V and J are TRBV6-6 and TRBJ2-7; no firm D call. V was trimmed by 6 bases and J by 5 bases, leaving 11 bases between them. The CDR3 spans 12 residues. The germline V gene encodes CDR1 MNHNY and CDR2 SVGAGI (reference sequence). CDR3 protein: CASRFGVNEQYF. The CDR3 DNA follows: TGTGCCAGCAGATTTGGGGTAAACGAGCAGTACTTC.

The chain uses TRBV7-2 and TRBJ2-3, with D tentatively TRBD1 (5 bases). The CDR3 spans 14 residues. The germline V and J ends were trimmed by 5 bases and 2 bases, with 11 bases remaining between them. Germline values: CDR1 SGHTA, CDR2 FQGNSA. The CDR3 loop reads CASSTGTNTDTQYF. In nucleotides, the CDR3 is TGTGCCAGCAGCACAGGTACCAACACAGATACGCAGTATTTT.

J is TRBJ2-3 and V is TRBV1; the tabulated D call, TRBD2, remains unverified against the DNA. TRBV1 is labeled a pseudogene. The CDR3 is 17 amino acids. The CDR3, as DNA: TGCACCAGCAGCCAAGAACCCCCTAGCGACGGCACAGATACGCAGTATTTT. Its protein product is CTSSQEPPSDGTDTQYF.

This clone was seen only a few times. A junction boundary mismatches the germline segment, possibly from a read error. This chain joins TRBV7-7 and TRBJ2-5; a possible D gene is TRBD1 (5 bases). The germline V gene encodes CDR1 SSHAT and CDR2 FNYEAQ (reference sequence). CDR3 size: 13 residues. CDR3 nucleotide sequence: TGTGCTAGCAGCTTAGGCCAGGGAGAGACCCAGTACTTC. Amino acids: CASSLGQGETQYF.

The rearrangement uses TRBV11-2 and TRBJ2-7, with TRBD2 matching over 7 bases. The trim removed 6 bases at V and 0 bases at J, leaving 5 bases unmatched. This CDR3 region has 14 residues. CDR1 SGHAT and CDR2 FQNNGV come from the germline V gene. CDR3 sequence (DNA): TGTGCCAGCAGGTCAGCGGGGAGCTCCTACGAGCAGTACTTC. Translated, it gives CASRSAGSSYEQYF. Looking up the rest from reference TRBV11-2 and TRBJ2-7 gives the full variable domain: EAGVAQSPRYKIIEKRQSVAFWCNPISGHATLYWYQQILGQGPKLLIQFQNNGVVDDSQLPKDRFSAERLKGVDSTLKIQPAKLEDSAVYLCASRSAGSSYEQYFGPGTRLTVT.

The chain links TRBV14 to TRBJ1-1; weak D call: TRBD1 (6 bases). Germline loops: CDR1 SGHDN, CDR2 FVKESK. The CDR3 sequence is 15 residues long. V gave up 1 base and J gave up 4 bases, with 13 bases separating them. The CDR3 DNA sequence: TGTGCCAGCAGCCAAGTACTGGGGGGCGGCACTGAAGCTTTCTTT. Protein sequence: CASSQVLGGGTEAFF.

This rearrangement joins TRBV19 to TRBJ1-5, with unresolved D. From germline, CDR1 is LNHDA and CDR2 SQIVND (reference sequence). This CDR3 region has 15 residues. Between the trimmed V and J ends, which lost 0 bases and 4 bases, there was a span of 10 bases. In nucleotides, the CDR3 is TGTGCCAGTAGTATAGAGGACCTTGGGAATCAGCCCCAGCATTTT. The encoded protein is CASSIEDLGNQPQHF.

This sequence joins TRBV4-3 and TRBJ2-7; 7 bases agree with TRBD1. The CDR3 is 15 residues long. Germline V lookup: CDR1 LGHNA, CDR2 YSLEER. V shed 1 base and J 2 bases; nucleotides not matched to a gene: 5. The CDR3 region is CASSQAPGTAYEQYF. In DNA form, the CDR3 reads TGCGCCAGCAGCCAAGCCCCCGGGACAGCCTACGAGCAGTACTTC.

The chain is built from TRBV12-3 or TRBV12-4 and TRBJ2-7; 7 bases map to TRBD1. Losses at the gene ends were 6 bases for V and 12 bases for J; bases not matched to a gene: 8. This CDR3 is built from 11 residues. The CDR3 DNA is TGTGCCAGCAGCCGAGGACAGGTTCGGTACTTC. As protein: CASSRGQVRYF.

CDR3 sequence: CASSLRQGYGYTF. The CDR3 nucleotides read TGTGCCAGCAGTCTCCGACAGGGCTATGGCTACACCTTC. The chain carries TRBV28 and TRBJ1-2; 7 nucleotides match TRBD1. Per germline, CDR1 MDHEN and CDR2 SYDVKM. The CDR3 extends over 13 amino acids. V shed 5 bases, J shed 4 bases, and the junction held 4 bases outside the gene matches.

The rearrangement uses TRBV28 and TRBJ1-2; D is ambiguous. Germline V lookup: CDR1 MDHEN, CDR2 SYDVKM. V shed 6 bases and J shed 4 bases, with 9 bases lying between them. The CDR3 has 12 amino acids. The CDR3 spells CASSRHGYGYTF. The CDR3 region has the DNA TGTGCCAGCAGCCGACACGGCTATGGCTACACCTTC.